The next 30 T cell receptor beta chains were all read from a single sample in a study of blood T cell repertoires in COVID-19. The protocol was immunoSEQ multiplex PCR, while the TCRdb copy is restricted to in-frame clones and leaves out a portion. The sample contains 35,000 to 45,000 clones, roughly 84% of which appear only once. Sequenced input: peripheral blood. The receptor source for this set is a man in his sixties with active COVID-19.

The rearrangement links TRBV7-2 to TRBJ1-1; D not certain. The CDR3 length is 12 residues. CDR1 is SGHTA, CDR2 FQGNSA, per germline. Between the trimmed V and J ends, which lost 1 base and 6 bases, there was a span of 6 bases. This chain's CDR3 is CASSLVAAEAFF. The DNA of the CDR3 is TGTGCCAGCAGCTTAGTGGCAGCTGAAGCTTTCTTT.

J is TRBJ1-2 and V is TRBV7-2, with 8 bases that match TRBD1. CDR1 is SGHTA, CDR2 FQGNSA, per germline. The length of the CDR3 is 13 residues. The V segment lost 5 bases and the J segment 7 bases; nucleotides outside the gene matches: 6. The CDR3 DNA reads TGTGCCAGCAGCAGCAGGACAGGGAGTGGCTACACCTTC. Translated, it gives CASSSRTGSGYTF.

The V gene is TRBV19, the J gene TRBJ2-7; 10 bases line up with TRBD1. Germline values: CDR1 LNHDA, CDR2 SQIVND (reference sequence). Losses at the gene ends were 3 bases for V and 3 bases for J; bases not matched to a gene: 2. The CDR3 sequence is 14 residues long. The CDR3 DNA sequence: TGTGCCAGTAGTATTGGGGACAGGGGCTACGAGCAGTACTTC. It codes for CASSIGDRGYEQYF. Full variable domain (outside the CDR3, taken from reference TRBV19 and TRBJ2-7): DGGITQSPKYLFRKEGQNVTLSCEQNLNHDAMYWYRQDPGQGLRLIYYSQIVNDFQKGDIAEGYSVSREKKESFPLTVTSAQKNPTAFYLCASSIGDRGYEQYFGPGTRLTVT.

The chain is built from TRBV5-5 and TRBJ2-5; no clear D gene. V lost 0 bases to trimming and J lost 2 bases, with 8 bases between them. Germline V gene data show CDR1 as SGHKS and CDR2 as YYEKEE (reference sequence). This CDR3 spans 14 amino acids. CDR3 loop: CASSLVQTQETQYF. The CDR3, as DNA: TGTGCCAGCAGCTTGGTTCAGACTCAAGAGACCCAGTACTTC. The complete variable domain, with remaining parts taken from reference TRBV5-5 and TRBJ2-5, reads DAGVTQSPTHLIKTRGQQVTLRCSPISGHKSVSWYQQVLGQGPQFIFQYYEKEERGRGNFPDRFSARQFPNYSSELNVNALLLGDSALYLCASSLVQTQETQYFGPGTRLLVL.

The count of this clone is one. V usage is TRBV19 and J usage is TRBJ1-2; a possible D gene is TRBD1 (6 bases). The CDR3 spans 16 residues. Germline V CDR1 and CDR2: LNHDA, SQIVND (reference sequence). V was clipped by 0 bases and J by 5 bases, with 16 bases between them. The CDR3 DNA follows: TGTGCCAGTAGTATAGACGAACTGACAGGAAGATATGGCTACACCTTC. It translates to CASSIDELTGRYGYTF.

The CDR3 region is CASSLGALNYGYTF. In DNA, the CDR3 is TGTGCCAGCAGCTTGGGGGCCCTTAACTATGGCTACACCTTC. This chain uses TRBV7-9 with TRBJ1-2; tentative D call: TRBD1 (6 bases). The CDR3 is 14 residues long. Trimming cost V 3 bases and J 1 base, with 9 bases left between them. Germline V lookup: CDR1 SEHNR, CDR2 FQNEAQ (reference sequence).

The CDR3: CTSSHFDRASNQPQHF. CDR3 bases: TGCACCAGCAGCCATTTCGACAGGGCTAGCAATCAGCCCCAGCATTTT. The chain is built from TRBV1 and TRBJ1-5; the DNA was not used to check the table's D call, TRBD1. TRBV1 represents a pseudogene. The CDR3 totals 16 residues.

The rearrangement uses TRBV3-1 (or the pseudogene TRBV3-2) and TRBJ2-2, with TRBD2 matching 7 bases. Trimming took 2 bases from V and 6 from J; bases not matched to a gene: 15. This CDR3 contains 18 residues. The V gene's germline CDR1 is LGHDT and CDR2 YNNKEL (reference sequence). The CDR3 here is CASSQRAPGLTFAGELFF. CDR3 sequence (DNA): TGTGCCAGCAGCCAAAGAGCCCCGGGACTAACTTTCGCCGGGGAGCTGTTTTTT.

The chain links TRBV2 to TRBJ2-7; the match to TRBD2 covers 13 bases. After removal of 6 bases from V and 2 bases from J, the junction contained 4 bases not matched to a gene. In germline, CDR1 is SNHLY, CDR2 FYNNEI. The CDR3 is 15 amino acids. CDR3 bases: TGTGCCAGCAGGGCAGGGACTAGCGGGACCTACGAGCAGTACTTC. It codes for CASRAGTSGTYEQYF. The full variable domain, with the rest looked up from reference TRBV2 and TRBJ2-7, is EPEVTQTPSHQVTQMGQEVILRCVPISNHLYFYWYRQILGQKVEFLVSFYNNEISEKSEIFDDQFSVERPDGSNFTLKIRSTKLEDSAMYFCASRAGTSGTYEQYFGPGTRLTVT.

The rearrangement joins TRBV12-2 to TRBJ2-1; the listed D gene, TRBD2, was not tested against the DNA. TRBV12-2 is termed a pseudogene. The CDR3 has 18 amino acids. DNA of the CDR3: TGTGCAAGTCGCTTAGTGAGGGACTATTTGAGCCCCTACAATGAGCAGTTCTTC. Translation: CASRLVRDYLSPYNEQFF.

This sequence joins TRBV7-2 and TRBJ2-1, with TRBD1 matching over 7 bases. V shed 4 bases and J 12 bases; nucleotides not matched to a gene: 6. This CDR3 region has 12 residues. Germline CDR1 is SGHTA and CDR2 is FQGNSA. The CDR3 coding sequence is TGTGCCAGCAGCTCCGAACAGGGGCCGCAGTTCTTC. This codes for CASSSEQGPQFF.

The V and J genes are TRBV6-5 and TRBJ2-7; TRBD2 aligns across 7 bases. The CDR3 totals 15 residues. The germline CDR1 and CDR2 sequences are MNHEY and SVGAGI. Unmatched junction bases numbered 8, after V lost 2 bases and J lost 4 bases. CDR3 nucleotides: TGTGCCAGCAGTTACACTGCGGGAGTAGTTTACGAGCAGTACTTC. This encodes CASSYTAGVVYEQYF.

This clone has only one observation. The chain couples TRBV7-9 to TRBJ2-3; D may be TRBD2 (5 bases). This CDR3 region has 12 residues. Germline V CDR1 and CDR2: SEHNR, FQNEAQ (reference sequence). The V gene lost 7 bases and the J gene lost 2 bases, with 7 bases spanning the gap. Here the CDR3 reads CASNGDTDTQYF. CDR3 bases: TGTGCCAGCAACGGGGACACAGATACGCAGTATTTT.

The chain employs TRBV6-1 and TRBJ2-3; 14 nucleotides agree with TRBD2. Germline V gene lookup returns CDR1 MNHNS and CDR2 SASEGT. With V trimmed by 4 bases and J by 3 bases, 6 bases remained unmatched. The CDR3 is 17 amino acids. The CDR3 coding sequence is TGTGCCAGCAGTGCGCCTGGGACTAGCGGGAGTACAGATACGCAGTATTTT. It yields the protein CASSAPGTSGSTDTQYF.

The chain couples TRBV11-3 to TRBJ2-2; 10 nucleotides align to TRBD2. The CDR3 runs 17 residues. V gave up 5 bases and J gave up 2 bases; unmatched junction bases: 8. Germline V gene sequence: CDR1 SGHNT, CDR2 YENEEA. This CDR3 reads CASSRFGLAANTGELFF. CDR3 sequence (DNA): TGTGCCAGCAGCCGATTCGGACTAGCGGCCAACACCGGGGAGCTGTTTTTT.

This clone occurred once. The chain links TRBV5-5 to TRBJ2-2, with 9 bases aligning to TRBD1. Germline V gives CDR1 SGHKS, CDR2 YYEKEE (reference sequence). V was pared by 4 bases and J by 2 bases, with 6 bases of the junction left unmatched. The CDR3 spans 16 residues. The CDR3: CASSQRQGGNTGELFF. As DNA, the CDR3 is TGTGCCAGCAGCCAGAGACAGGGGGGCAACACCGGGGAGCTGTTTTTT.

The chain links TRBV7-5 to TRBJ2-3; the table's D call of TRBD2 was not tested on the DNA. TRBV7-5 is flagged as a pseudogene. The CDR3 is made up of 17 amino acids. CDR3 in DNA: TGTGCCAGAAGCTTAGAATCGCGGGCGCCCCATACAGATACGCAGTATTTT. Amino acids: CARSLESRAPHTDTQYF.

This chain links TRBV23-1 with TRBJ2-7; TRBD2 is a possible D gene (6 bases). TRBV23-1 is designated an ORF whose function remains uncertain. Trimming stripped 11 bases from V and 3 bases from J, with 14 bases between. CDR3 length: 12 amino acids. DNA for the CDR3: TGCGCCGCGGAGGGCAGCTGCTACGAGCAGTACTTC. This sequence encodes CAAEGSCYEQYF.

CDR3: CASSHAADLGYGYTF. The CDR3 DNA sequence: TGCGCCAGCAGCCACGCTGCGGATCTCGGATATGGCTACACCTTC. The chain is built from TRBV4-3 and TRBJ1-2; D gene ambiguous. Per germline, CDR1 LGHNA and CDR2 YSLEER. The V gene lost 3 bases and the J gene lost 5 bases, with 16 bases spanning the gap. The CDR3 covers 15 residues.

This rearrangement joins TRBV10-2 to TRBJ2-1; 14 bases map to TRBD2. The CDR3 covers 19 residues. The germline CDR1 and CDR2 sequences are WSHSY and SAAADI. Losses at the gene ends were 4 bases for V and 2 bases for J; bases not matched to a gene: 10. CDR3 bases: TGCGCCAGCAGTGCCGGGACTAGCGGGAGAGGTAGTCCCTACAATGAGCAGTTCTTC. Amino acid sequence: CASSAGTSGRGSPYNEQFF.

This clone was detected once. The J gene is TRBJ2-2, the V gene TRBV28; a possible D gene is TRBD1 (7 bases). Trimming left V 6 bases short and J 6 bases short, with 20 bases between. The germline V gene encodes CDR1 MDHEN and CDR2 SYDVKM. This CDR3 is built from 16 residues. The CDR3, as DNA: TGTGCCAGCAGCTCCCACAGGGGAGGTATATCCGGGGAGCTGTTTTTT. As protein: CASSSHRGGISGELFF.

CDR3 loop: CASSQTGVANQPQHF. CDR3 DNA: TGTGCCAGCAGCCAAACGGGGGTGGCTAATCAGCCCCAGCATTTT. The chain links TRBV3-1 (or the pseudogene TRBV3-2) to TRBJ1-5; possibly TRBD1 for D (5 bases). The ends were cut back, 2 bases at V and 4 bases at J, with 12 bases in the middle. Per germline, CDR1 LGHDT and CDR2 YNNKEL (reference sequence). This CDR3 has 15 amino acids.

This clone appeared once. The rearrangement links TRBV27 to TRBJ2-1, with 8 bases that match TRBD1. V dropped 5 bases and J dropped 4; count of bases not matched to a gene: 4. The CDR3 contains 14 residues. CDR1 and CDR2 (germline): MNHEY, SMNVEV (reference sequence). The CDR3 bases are TGTGCCAGCAGTCGAACAGGGGGATACAATGAGCAGTTCTTC. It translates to CASSRTGGYNEQFF.

The CDR3 bases are TGTGCCAGTAGTATGGAGTTCTCAGGCTACACCTTC. Translated, it gives CASSMEFSGYTF. The genes are TRBV19 and TRBJ1-2; D is undetermined. The CDR3 is 12 residues long. V lost 3 bases to trimming and J lost 8 bases, with 10 bases between them. Germline CDR1 and CDR2: LNHDA and SQIVND (reference sequence).

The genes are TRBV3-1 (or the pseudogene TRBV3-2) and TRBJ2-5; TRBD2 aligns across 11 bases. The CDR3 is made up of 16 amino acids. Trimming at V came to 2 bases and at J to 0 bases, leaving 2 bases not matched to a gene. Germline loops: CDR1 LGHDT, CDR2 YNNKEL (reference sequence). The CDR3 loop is CASSQWTSGYQETQYF. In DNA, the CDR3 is TGTGCCAGCAGCCAATGGACTAGCGGGTACCAAGAGACCCAGTACTTC.

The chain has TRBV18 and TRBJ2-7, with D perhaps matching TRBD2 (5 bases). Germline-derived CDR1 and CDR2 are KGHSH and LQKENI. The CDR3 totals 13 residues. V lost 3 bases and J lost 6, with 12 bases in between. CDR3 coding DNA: TGTGCCAGCTCACCCTTCTTCAGCGGCGAGCAGTACTTC. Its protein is CASSPFFSGEQYF.

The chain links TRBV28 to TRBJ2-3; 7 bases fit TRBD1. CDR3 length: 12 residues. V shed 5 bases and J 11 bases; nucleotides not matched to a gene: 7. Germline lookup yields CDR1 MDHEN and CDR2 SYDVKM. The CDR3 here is CASSRDRVEQYF. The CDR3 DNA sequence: TGTGCCAGCAGTCGCGACAGGGTGGAGCAGTATTTT.

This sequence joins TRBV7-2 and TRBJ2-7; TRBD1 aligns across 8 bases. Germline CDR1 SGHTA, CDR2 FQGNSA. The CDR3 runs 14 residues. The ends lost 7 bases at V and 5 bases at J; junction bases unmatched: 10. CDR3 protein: CASTPTGEPHEQYF. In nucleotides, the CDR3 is TGTGCCAGCACACCGACAGGGGAACCCCACGAGCAGTACTTC.

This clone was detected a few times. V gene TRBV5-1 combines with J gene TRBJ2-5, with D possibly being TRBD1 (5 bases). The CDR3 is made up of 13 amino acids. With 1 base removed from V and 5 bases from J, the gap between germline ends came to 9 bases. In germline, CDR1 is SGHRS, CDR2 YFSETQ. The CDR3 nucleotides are TGCGCCAGCAGCTTGCAGGGTGGGGAGACCCAGTACTTC. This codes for CASSLQGGETQYF.

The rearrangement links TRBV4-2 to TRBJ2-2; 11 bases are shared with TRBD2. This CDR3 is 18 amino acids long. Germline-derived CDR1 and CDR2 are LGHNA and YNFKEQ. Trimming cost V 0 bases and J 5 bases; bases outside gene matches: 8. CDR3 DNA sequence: TGTGCCAGCAGCCAAGAGGGGGTAGCGGGAGGGCCAACCGGGGAGCTGTTTTTT. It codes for CASSQEGVAGGPTGELFF.